The TCR beta chain under discussion was sequenced for a study of T cells after yellow fever vaccination. One entry per CDR3 protein, called by TCRdb with MiXCR from the 5' RACE reads. The sample has some 260,000 distinct CDR3 sequences; roughly 5% are singletons. Study observations and caveats: Post-booster repertoires again held most primary-vaccination clones (around 95% CD4, over 80% CD8). Faster peaking, at day 5 versus 15, marked a secondary response that was weaker.

On this clonotype: Its antigen remains unknown.

V lost 3 bases and J lost 2, with 10 bases in between. This CDR3 contains 15 residues. The TCR was taken from a man between 18 and 29 years old who received the YFV17D yellow fever vaccine. The chain employs TRBV12-3 or TRBV12-4 and TRBJ2-2, with D maybe TRBD2 (6 bases). The material was CD4+ T cells sorted from PBMCs, obtained on the day of the yellow fever booster vaccination. CDR3 DNA: TGTGCCAGCAGTTTCGGCGGGGTTAACACCGGGGAGCTGTTTTTT. Translating gives CASSFGGVNTGELFF.